This TCR beta chain is drawn from a study of T cell changes during pregnancy in multiple sclerosis. Germline CDR1 is LNHDA and CDR2 is SQIVND (reference sequence). Trimming cost V 5 bases and J 3 bases; bases outside gene matches: 6. The CDR3 is made up of 14 amino acids. Clones were sequenced by immunoSEQ multiplex PCR, and TCRdb holds only the in-frame ones, with some missing. The sample lists fewer than 15,000 clones, almost 90% occurring once. The sample consisted of CD8+ T cells from peripheral blood mononuclear cells, taken after pregnancy. The source is a female donor in good health, enrolled as a control in a pregnancy study. The chain couples TRBV19 to TRBJ2-5; the match to TRBD1 covers 7 bases. The CDR3, as DNA: TGTGCCAGTAGTGTAGGGGGCGCCGAAGAGACCCAGTACTTC. It codes for CASSVGGAEETQYF. Combining the CDR3 with reference TRBV19 and TRBJ2-5 gives the whole variable domain DGGITQSPKYLFRKEGQNVTLSCEQNLNHDAMYWYRQDPGQGLRLIYYSQIVNDFQKGDIAEGYSVSREKKESFPLTVTSAQKNPTAFYLCASSVGGAEETQYFGPGTRLLVL.